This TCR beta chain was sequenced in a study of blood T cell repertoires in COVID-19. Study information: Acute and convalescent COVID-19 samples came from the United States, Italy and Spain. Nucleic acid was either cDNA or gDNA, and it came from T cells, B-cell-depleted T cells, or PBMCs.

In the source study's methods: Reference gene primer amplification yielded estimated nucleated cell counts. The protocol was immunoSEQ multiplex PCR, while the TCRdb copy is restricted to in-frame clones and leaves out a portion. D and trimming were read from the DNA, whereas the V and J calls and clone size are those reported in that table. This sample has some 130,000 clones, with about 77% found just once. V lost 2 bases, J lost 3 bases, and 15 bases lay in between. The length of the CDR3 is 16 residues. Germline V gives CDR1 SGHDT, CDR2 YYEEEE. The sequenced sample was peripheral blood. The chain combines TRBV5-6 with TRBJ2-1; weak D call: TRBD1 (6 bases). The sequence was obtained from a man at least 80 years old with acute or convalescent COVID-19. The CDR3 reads CASSLQGSRIYNEQFF. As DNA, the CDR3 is TGTGCCAGCAGCTTACAGGGATCAAGAATCTACAATGAGCAGTTCTTC.